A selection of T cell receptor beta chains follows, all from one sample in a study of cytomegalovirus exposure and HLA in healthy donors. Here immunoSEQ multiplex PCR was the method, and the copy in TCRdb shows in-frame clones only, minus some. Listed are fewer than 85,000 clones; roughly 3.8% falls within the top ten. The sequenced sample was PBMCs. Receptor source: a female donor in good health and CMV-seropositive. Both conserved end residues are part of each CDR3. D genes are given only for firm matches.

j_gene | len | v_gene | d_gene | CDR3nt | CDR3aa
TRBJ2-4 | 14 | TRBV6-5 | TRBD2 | TGTGCCAGCGGGCGGGGGGGCAAGGCAAACATTCAGTACTTC | CASGRGGKANIQYF
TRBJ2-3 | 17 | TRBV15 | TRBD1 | TGTGCCACCAGCAGAACTTTGCTTAGGGGGCGGACAGATACGCAGTATTTT | CATSRTLLRGRTDTQYF
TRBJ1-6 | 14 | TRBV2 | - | TGTGCCAGCAGTGATGGCCTCCGTAATTCACCCCTCCACTTT | CASSDGLRNSPLHF
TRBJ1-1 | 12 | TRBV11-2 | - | TGTGCCAGCAGCCGCCCACGGGTTGAAGCTTTCTTT | CASSRPRVEAFF
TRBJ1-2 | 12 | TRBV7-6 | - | TGTGCCAGCAGCCCACAGGGTAGTGGCTACACCTTC | CASSPQGSGYTF
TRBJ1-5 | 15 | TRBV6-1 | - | TGTGCCAGCAGTGGCCGGGAAAGTCTTAATCAGCCCCAGCATTTT | CASSGRESLNQPQHF
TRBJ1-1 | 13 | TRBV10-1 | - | TGCGCCAGCAGAAGACAGGAGAACACTGAAGCTTTCTTT | CASRRQENTEAFF
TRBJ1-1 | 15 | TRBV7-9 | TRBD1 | TGTGCCAGCAGCTACCTACAGGGGGCAAACACTGAAGCTTTCTTT | CASSYLQGANTEAFF
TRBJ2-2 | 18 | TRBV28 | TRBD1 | TGTGCCAGCAGTCTCGTTCCCGGGACAGGGGTTATAACCGGGGAGCTGTTTTTT | CASSLVPGTGVITGELFF
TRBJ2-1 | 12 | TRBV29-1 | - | TGCAGCGTTTGTAACAACGACAATGAGCAGTTCTTC | CSVCNNDNEQFF
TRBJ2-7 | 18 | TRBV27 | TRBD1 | TGTGCCAGCAGAAAGCTGACAGGGAATCGGGTCTTGGCCTACGAGCAGTACTTC | CASRKLTGNRVLAYEQYF
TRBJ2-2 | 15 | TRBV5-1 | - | TGCGCCAGCAGCTTGGTGGCGGGTATCACCGGGGAGCTGTTTTTT | CASSLVAGITGELFF
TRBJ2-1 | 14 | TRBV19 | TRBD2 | TGTGCCAGTGATAGCGGGGGGGACTACAATGAGCAGTTCTTC | CASDSGGDYNEQFF
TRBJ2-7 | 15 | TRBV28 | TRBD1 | TGTGCCAGCAGTTCTCAGACAGGGGAAGCCTACGAGCAGTACTTC | CASSSQTGEAYEQYF
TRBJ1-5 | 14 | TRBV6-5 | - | TGTGCCAGCAGTTACTCTTTCCCCGTTCAGCCCCAGCATTTT | CASSYSFPVQPQHF
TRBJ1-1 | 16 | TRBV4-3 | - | TGCGCCAGCAGCCAAGATTCCCGGGTTCAGAACACTGAAGCTTTCTTT | CASSQDSRVQNTEAFF
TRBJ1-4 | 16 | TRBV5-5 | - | TGTGCCAGCAGCCCGGGGGGTCGGGGGTGGAATGAAAAACTGTTTTTT | CASSPGGRGWNEKLFF
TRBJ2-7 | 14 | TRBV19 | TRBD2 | TGTGCCAGTAGTATCGGCGGGAGGAACTACGAGCAGTACTTC | CASSIGGRNYEQYF
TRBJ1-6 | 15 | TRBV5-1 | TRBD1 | TGCGCCAGCAGCGACCGGGACAGGGGGGGTTCACCCCTCCACTTT | CASSDRDRGGSPLHF
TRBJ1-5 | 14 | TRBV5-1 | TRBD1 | TGCGCCAGCAGCACCGGGACAGGTAATCAGCCCCAGCATTTT | CASSTGTGNQPQHF
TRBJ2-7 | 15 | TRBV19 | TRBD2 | TGTGCCAGTAGTAACGGACTAGCGGGGGTCTACGAGCAGTACTTC | CASSNGLAGVYEQYF
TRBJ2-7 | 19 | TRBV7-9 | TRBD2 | TGTGCCAGCAGCCCACTGAGGGATACCAGCGGGAGGGTATCCTACGAGCAGTACTTC | CASSPLRDTSGRVSYEQYF
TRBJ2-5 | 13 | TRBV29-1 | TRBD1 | TGCAGCGTTGAAGTCCACAGGGGGGAGACCCAGTACTTC | CSVEVHRGETQYF
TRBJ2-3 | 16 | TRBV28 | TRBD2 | TGTGCCAGCAGTTCCCATTCTAGCGGGAGCACAGATACGCAGTATTTT | CASSSHSSGSTDTQYF
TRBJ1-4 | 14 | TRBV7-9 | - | TGTGCCAGCAGGGAGCAGGGCCTTAATGAAAAACTGTTTTTT | CASREQGLNEKLFF
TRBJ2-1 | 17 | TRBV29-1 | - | TGCAGCGCGGAACCGGTGAAGGGGATCCTACCCTACAATGAGCAGTTCTTC | CSAEPVKGILPYNEQFF
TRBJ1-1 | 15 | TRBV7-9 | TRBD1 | TGTGCCAGCAGCCCAGGAGGACAGGTGAACACTGAAGCTTTCTTT | CASSPGGQVNTEAFF
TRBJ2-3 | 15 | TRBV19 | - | TGTGCCAGTAGTAGGAGCGGCAACCCCGCAGATACGCAGTATTTT | CASSRSGNPADTQYF
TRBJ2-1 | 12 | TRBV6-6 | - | TGTGCCAGCAGTTCGCCGTACGTCGGGCAGTTCTTC | CASSSPYVGQFF
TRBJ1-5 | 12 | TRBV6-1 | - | TGTGCCAGCAGGCCAGGGGAGCAGCCCCAGCATTTT | CASRPGEQPQHF
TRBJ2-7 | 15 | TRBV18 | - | TGTGCCAGCTCACCACCGACTATGGCCGGCCTCGAGCAGTACTTC | CASSPPTMAGLEQYF
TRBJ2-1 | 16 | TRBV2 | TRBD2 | TGTGCCAGCAGTTCCCGACTAGCGGGAGCGGACAATGAGCAGTTCTTC | CASSSRLAGADNEQFF
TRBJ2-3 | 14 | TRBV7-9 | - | TGTGCCAGCAGCTCTACAGGGAGCACAGATACGCAGTATTTT | CASSSTGSTDTQYF
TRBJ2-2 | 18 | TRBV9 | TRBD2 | TGTGCCAGCAGCGTGGGGACTAGCGGGAGGGTTCGGACCGGGGAGCTGTTTTTT | CASSVGTSGRVRTGELFF
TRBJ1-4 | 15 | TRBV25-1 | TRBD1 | TGTGCCAGCAGGGCGACAGGGGACGGGAAGTGGAAACTGTTTTTT | CASRATGDGKWKLFF
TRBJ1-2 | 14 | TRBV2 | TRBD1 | TGTGCCAGCAGGGAGACAGGGGGCCCGGGTGGCTACACCTTC | CASRETGGPGGYTF
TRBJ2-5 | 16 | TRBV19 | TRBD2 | TGTGCCAGTAGTATCGGAGCGGGAGCCCTACAAGAGACCCAGTACTTC | CASSIGAGALQETQYF
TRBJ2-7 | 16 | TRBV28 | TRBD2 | TGTGCCAGCAGTCCAAAAAGACTAGCGGGAGTAGAAGAGCAGTACTTC | CASSPKRLAGVEEQYF
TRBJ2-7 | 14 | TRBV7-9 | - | TGTGCCAGCAGCCCGATGGACACCTTGGGGGAGCAGTACTTC | CASSPMDTLGEQYF
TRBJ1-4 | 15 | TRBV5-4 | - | TGTGCCAGCAGCTCAACAGGGCCAACTAATGAAAAACTGTTTTTT | CASSSTGPTNEKLFF
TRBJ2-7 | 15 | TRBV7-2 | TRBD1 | TGTGCCAGCAGCTACGACAGGGCCTTCTCCTACGAGCAGTACTTC | CASSYDRAFSYEQYF
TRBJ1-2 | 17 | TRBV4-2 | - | TGTGCCAGCAGCCAAGGGGGAGGCTGGACGAATAACTATGGCTACACCTTC | CASSQGGGWTNNYGYTF
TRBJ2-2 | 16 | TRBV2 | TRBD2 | TGTGCCAGCAGGGACCGACTAGCGGGAGCCTCCGGGGAGCTGTTTTTT | CASRDRLAGASGELFF
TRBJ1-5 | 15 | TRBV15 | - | TGTGCCACCAGCAGAGAGTCCCCACAGGGCCAGCCCCAGCATTTT | CATSRESPQGQPQHF
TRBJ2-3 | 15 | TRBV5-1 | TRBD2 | TGCGCCAGCAGCGTAAGCGGGGGCCCGGGTGATAAGCAGTATTTT | CASSVSGGPGDKQYF
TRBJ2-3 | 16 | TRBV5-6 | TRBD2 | TGTGCCAGCAGCTTAGGGTTAGCGGGAGGGCGAGATACGCAGTATTTT | CASSLGLAGGRDTQYF
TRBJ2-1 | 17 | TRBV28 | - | TGTGCCAGCAGTTTTAGGGGTGTACGGCGGGACCGTTTTGAGCAGTTCTTC | CASSFRGVRRDRFEQFF
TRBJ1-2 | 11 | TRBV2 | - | TGTGCCAGCACCCGGGAGCCGAGGCCGACCTTC | CASTREPRPTF
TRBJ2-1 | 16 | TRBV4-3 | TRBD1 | TGCGCCAGCAGCCAAGAAAGGACAGGGACCTACAATGAGCAGTTCTTC | CASSQERTGTYNEQFF
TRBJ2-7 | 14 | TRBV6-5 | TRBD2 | TGTGCCAGCAAAACTAGCGGGAGTGGTTACGAGCAGTACTTC | CASKTSGSGYEQYF
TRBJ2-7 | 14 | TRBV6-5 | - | TGTGCCAGCAGTTACAGGAGGCGGGACTACGAGCAGTACTTC | CASSYRRRDYEQYF
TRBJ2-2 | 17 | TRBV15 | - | TGTGCCACCAGCAGAGATTATCGGGGGGCAGGCACCGGGGAGCTGTTTTTT | CATSRDYRGAGTGELFF
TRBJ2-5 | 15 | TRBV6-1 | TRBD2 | TGTGCCAGCAGTGCGGGACTAGCGGGGGCGGAGACCCAGTACTTC | CASSAGLAGAETQYF